The 8 T cell receptor beta chains reported below all come from one sample, sequenced in a study of blood T cell repertoires in COVID-19. This table comes from immunoSEQ multiplex PCR, and its TCRdb copy is limited to in-frame clones, with some not included. The table includes more than 85,000 clones, 70% to 90% detected once. The sequenced material came from peripheral blood. Receptors were obtained from a man in his forties or fifties with active COVID-19.

The chain employs TRBV12-3 or TRBV12-4 and TRBJ1-2, with 8 bases aligning to TRBD1. Trimming removed 6 bases from V and 11 bases from J; junction bases left unmatched: 11. This CDR3 spans 13 amino acids. The CDR3 DNA is TGTGCCAGCAGCATCGACAGGGGAGTGGGTTACACCTTC. Residues: CASSIDRGVGYTF.

This clone was picked up a small number of times. This chain uses TRBV15 with TRBJ1-5; D gene ambiguous. Trimming shortened V by 0 bases and J by 6 bases, and 3 bases separated the two germline ends. Germline-derived CDR1 and CDR2 are LNHNV and YYDKDF (reference sequence). The CDR3 is 12 residues long. The CDR3 loop reads CATSRDSQPQHF. CDR3 nucleotide sequence: TGTGCCACCAGCAGAGACAGTCAGCCCCAGCATTTT.

The chain carries TRBV7-6 and TRBJ2-1; TRBD1 matches at 7 bases. V lost 4 bases to trimming and J lost 3 bases; unmatched junction nucleotides: 12. Germline values: CDR1 SGHVS, CDR2 FNYEAQ. The CDR3 spans 17 residues. The CDR3 reads CASSYGQARPFYNEQFF. CDR3 nucleotides: TGTGCCAGCAGCTATGGACAGGCTCGCCCCTTCTACAATGAGCAGTTCTTC.

In nucleotides, the CDR3 is TGTGCCAGCAGACCCACAGGGGGCGCATATGAAAAACTGTTTTTT. The encoded protein is CASRPTGGAYEKLFF. The genes are TRBV27 and TRBJ1-4; 9 nucleotides match TRBD1. The CDR3 is 15 residues long. V trimming: 6 bases; J trimming: 6 bases; junction bases outside the gene matches: 8. Germline CDR1 reads MNHEY; CDR2 reads SMNVEV (reference sequence).

With respect to this clone: The junction differs from germline at one of its ends, possibly a read error. The chain is built from TRBV5-6 and TRBJ1-2; possible D gene TRBD1, 6 bases. The CDR3 runs 12 residues. Germline V gene sequence: CDR1 SGHDT, CDR2 YYEEEE. CDR3 loop: CASSLGGELPSF. The DNA for the CDR3 is TGTGCCAGCAGCTTAGGGGGGGAGCTCCCATCGTTC.

V and J are TRBV10-3 and TRBJ1-2; 10 nucleotides line up with TRBD1. The junction had 12 bases not matched to a gene; V was cut back by 6 bases and J by 8 bases. Per the germline V gene, CDR1 is ENHRY and CDR2 is SYGVKD. The CDR3 is made up of 15 amino acids. CDR3 region: CAISSGTGVGRGYTF. The CDR3, as DNA: TGTGCCATCAGCTCCGGGACAGGGGTCGGTAGAGGCTACACCTTC.

V usage is TRBV6-5 and J usage is TRBJ2-2, with D perhaps TRBD2 (6 bases). V dropped 2 bases and J dropped 2 bases, with 12 bases sitting between them. The germline CDR1 and CDR2 sequences are MNHEY and SVGAGI. This CDR3 comprises 16 residues. Written as DNA, the CDR3 is TGTGCCAGCAGTTACAGACCGGGACTTAACACCGGGGAGCTGTTTTTT. Protein sequence: CASSYRPGLNTGELFF.

The V gene is TRBV9, the J gene TRBJ2-5; TRBD1 might be the D (5 bases). The germline gives CDR1 SGDLS, CDR2 YYNGEE. The CDR3 sequence is 13 residues long. V shed 4 bases and J shed 5 bases, with 12 bases lying between them. In DNA form, the CDR3 reads TGTGCCAGCAGCATCAGGGTAGGGGAGACCCAGTACTTC. This translates into CASSIRVGETQYF.